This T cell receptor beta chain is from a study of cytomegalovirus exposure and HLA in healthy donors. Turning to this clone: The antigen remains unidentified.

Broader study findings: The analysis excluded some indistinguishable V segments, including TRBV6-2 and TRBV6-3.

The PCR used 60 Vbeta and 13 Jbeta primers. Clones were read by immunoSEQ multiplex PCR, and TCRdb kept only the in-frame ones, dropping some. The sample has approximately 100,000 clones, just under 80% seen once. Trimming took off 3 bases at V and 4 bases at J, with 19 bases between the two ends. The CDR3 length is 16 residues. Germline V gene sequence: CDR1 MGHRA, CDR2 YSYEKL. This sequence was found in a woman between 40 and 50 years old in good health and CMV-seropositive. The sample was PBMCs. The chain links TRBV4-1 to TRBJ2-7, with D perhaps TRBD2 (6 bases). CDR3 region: CASSQIADKNLYEQYF. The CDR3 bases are TGCGCCAGCAGCCAGATAGCGGACAAGAACCTGTACGAGCAGTACTTC.